These T cell receptor beta chains were read from a single sample in a study of beta chain bispecific antibodies for T cell cancers. TCRdb re-called the 5' RACE reads through MiXCR, storing one row per CDR3 protein. There are some 21,000 distinct CDR3 sequences in the sample; approximately 2.6% occur only once, and about 30% lies in the top ten. These receptors are not linked to any known antigen. The sequenced material came from healthy donor T cells cultured with leukemia cells. The receptors originated from a human donor in good health. Some clones in this sample may be carry-over from other donors' samples. CDR3s include the opening cysteine and the closing phenylalanine or tryptophan. The D gene is left open where the match is weak. Clone size is given as once, few, many, or a class for an expanded clone.

TRBV27	15	TRBD2	TRBJ2-3	many	CASRLKRESTDTQYF	TGTGCCAGCAGACTCAAGCGGGAGTCCACAGATACGCAGTATTTT
TRBV27	11	NA	TRBJ1-1	many	CASSFGTEAFF	TGTGCCAGCAGTTTTGGCACTGAAGCTTTCTTT
TRBV5-1	14	NA	TRBJ1-2	few	CASSPWTGGDGYTF	TGCGCCAGCAGCCCATGGACTGGCGGGGATGGCTACACCTTC
TRBV19	17	NA	TRBJ2-1	many	CASSSRPGAPLYNEQFF	TGTGCCAGTAGCTCCCGTCCGGGGGCCCCGCTCTACAATGAGCAGTTCTTC
TRBV30	14	NA	TRBJ1-3	few	CAWSWGGTGNTIYF	TGTGCCTGGAGTTGGGGGGGGACTGGAAACACCATATATTTT
TRBV27	15	NA	TRBJ2-3	many	CASSLSQTAIDTQYF	TGTGCCAGCAGTTTGTCGCAGACAGCGATTGATACGCAGTATTTT
TRBV4-2	18	NA	TRBJ1-3	many	CASSQEWITLKSGNTIYF	TGTGCCAGCAGCCAAGAGTGGATCACTCTAAAATCTGGAAACACCATATATTTT
TRBV7-9	11	NA	TRBJ1-2	many	CASSESYGYTF	TGTGCCAGCAGCGAATCATATGGCTACACCTTC
TRBV7-7	19	TRBD1	TRBJ2-1	many	CASSPNRTGFLRSNNEQFF	TGTGCCAGCAGCCCCAATCGGACAGGGTTCTTAAGGTCAAACAATGAGCAGTTCTTC
TRBV30	14	TRBD2	TRBJ2-1	many	CAWSTGTSGAEQFF	TGTGCCTGGAGTACCGGGACTAGCGGGGCTGAGCAGTTCTTC
TRBV14	19	NA	TRBJ2-1	many	CASSQPGRVGRGAYNEQFF	TGTGCCAGCAGCCAACCGGGCCGCGTAGGCCGCGGTGCCTACAATGAGCAGTTCTTC
TRBV19	15	NA	TRBJ1-2	many	CASSIEDEGVYGYTF	TGTGCCAGTAGTATAGAGGACGAAGGGGTTTATGGCTACACCTTC